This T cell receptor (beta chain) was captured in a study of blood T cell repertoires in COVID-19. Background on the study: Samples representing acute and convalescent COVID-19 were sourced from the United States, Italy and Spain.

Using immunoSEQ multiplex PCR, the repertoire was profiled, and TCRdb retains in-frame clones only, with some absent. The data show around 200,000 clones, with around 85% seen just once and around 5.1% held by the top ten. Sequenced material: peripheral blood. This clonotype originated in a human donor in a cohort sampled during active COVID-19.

The CDR3 DNA reads as TGTGCCAGCAGCCTCACACAGGTAAACTACGAGCAGTACTTC. It is translated as CASSLTQVNYEQYF. This sequence joins TRBV11-2 and TRBJ2-7, with D possibly TRBD1 on 5 matching bases. Germline lookup yields CDR1 SGHAT and CDR2 FQNNGV. V was shortened by 5 bases and J by 3 bases, with 14 bases between the two germline ends. The CDR3 loop spans 14 amino acids.